These T cell receptor beta chains were read from a single sample in a study of cytomegalovirus exposure and HLA in healthy donors. Profiled with immunoSEQ multiplex PCR; TCRdb holds only in-frame clones, not every one. The sample records roughly 150,000 clones, roughly 85% being singletons. The source material was PBMCs. These receptors came from a woman in her thirties in good health and CMV-seronegative. Each CDR3 is given with its conserved first and last residue. The D gene is left open where the match is weak. Some rows have no size entry. The others give once, few or many, or a class for an expanded clone.

>NA|NA|TRBJ2-1|TRBV18
CASSPRAGSNEQFF
TGTGCCAGCTCACCACGAGCCGGGTCAAATGAGCAGTTCTTC
>NA|TRBD1|TRBJ1-2|TRBV5-5
CASSPRDRAVYGYTF
TGTGCCAGCAGCCCCCGGGACAGGGCGGTCTATGGCTACACCTTC
>NA|NA|TRBJ1-2|TRBV5-6
CASSRASGYTF
TGTGCCAGCAGCCGTGCGTCAGGCTACACCTTC
>NA|NA|TRBJ1-5|TRBV2
CASSEGRGQQPQHF
TGTGCCAGCAGTGAAGGCAGGGGCCAGCAGCCCCAGCATTTT
>NA|NA|TRBJ1-2|TRBV10-3
CAISDEGRGNYGYTF
TGTGCCATCAGTGATGAGGGGCGGGGGAACTATGGCTACACCTTC
>NA|TRBD2|TRBJ2-7|TRBV5-1
CASSSSGGSYEQYF
TGCGCCAGCAGTAGTAGCGGGGGTTCCTACGAGCAGTACTTC
>NA|NA|TRBJ1-3|TRBV30
CAWSVPQSSGNTIYF
TGTGCCTGGAGTGTACCACAGAGCTCTGGAAACACCATATATTTT
>NA|TRBD1|TRBJ1-5|TRBV7-8
CASSFQGEGNQPQHF
TGTGCCAGCAGCTTCCAGGGGGAAGGCAATCAGCCCCAGCATTTT
>NA|TRBD2|TRBJ2-2|TRBV5-4
CASSLGGGGADTGELFF
TGTGCCAGCAGCTTAGGTGGCGGGGGGGCAGACACCGGGGAGCTGTTTTTT
>NA|NA|TRBJ1-5|TRBV10-3
CAISPGRNQPQHF
TGTGCCATCAGTCCAGGGAGGAATCAGCCCCAGCATTTT
>few|TRBD2|TRBJ2-1|TRBV5-6
CASSLGGGSYNEQFF
TGTGCCAGCAGCTTGGGGGGGGGTTCCTACAATGAGCAGTTCTTC
>few|NA|TRBJ1-4|TRBV27
CASREGEGEAEKLFF
TGTGCCAGCAGGGAGGGGGAGGGGGAGGCTGAAAAACTGTTTTTT
>NA|TRBD1|TRBJ2-6|TRBV30
CAWYRGRLQSGANVLTF
TGTGCCTGGTACAGGGGGCGGTTGCAGTCTGGGGCCAACGTCCTGACTTTC
>NA|TRBD2|TRBJ2-3|TRBV9
CASSAGTSGGVEYADTQYF
TGTGCCAGCAGCGCCGGGACTAGCGGGGGGGTTGAATATGCAGATACGCAGTATTTT
>NA|NA|TRBJ2-2|TRBV15
CATSRVPGQLTGELFF
TGTGCCACCAGCAGGGTACCCGGACAGTTGACCGGGGAGCTGTTTTTT
>few|NA|TRBJ1-2|TRBV4-3
CASSQDFGEYGDGYTF
TGCGCCAGCAGCCAAGATTTCGGGGAGTATGGGGATGGCTACACCTTC
>NA|TRBD2|TRBJ2-5|TRBV11-3
CASSPPSGGPETQYF
TGTGCCAGCAGTCCTCCTAGCGGGGGGCCCGAGACCCAGTACTTC
>NA|TRBD2|TRBJ2-2|TRBV30
CAWSRLAGDTGELFF
TGTGCCTGGAGTCGACTAGCGGGAGACACCGGGGAGCTGTTTTTT
>NA|NA|TRBJ1-3|TRBV29-1
CSVLASSGNTIYF
TGCAGCGTGTTGGCCAGCTCTGGAAACACCATATATTTT
>NA|NA|TRBJ2-7|TRBV11-1
CASSLAGQTYGEQYF
TGTGCCAGCAGCTTAGCGGGGCAGACTTATGGGGAGCAGTACTTC
>NA|TRBD1|TRBJ1-6|TRBV7-3
CASSLDRSSYNSPLHF
TGTGCCAGCAGCTTGGACAGGAGCTCCTATAATTCACCCCTCCACTTT
>NA|TRBD1|TRBJ2-5|TRBV5-1
CASSSSGTEQETQYF
TGCGCCAGCAGCTCTTCCGGGACAGAGCAAGAGACCCAGTACTTC